This TCR beta chain was recovered during a study of T-cell reconstitution after alpha-beta-depleted transplantation in children. Study conclusions and caveats: Elevated TCRbeta diversity at day 60 was traced, in some patients, to surviving recipient T cells and thymic progenitors. At one year after transplant, newly produced T cells mostly accounted for T-cell counts and diversity.

Comments on this clonotype: The target antigen is unknown.

During its preparation, the TCRbeta library received unique molecular identifiers. TCRdb fed the PCR reads into MiXCR, producing one record per CDR3 protein. In the table there are hundreds of thousands of distinct CDR3 sequences, about 15% of which are singletons. The trim removed 3 bases at V and 5 bases at J, leaving 7 bases unmatched. Germline V gene sequence: CDR1 LGHDT, CDR2 YNNKEL (reference sequence). The CDR3 has 16 residues. The chain joins TRBV3-1 to TRBJ2-1, with 10 bases that match TRBD2. The clonotype comes from a male patient younger than 18 who had a stem cell transplant for acute lymphoblastic leukemia, so the T cells may come from the graft donor. The sequenced sample was PBMCs, mostly from graft donor cells, obtained 360 days after TCRalphabeta/CD19-depleted stem cell transplant. This chain's CDR3 is CASSHPGTSAHNEQFF. CDR3 bases: TGTGCCAGCAGCCATCCGGGGACTAGCGCCCACAATGAGCAGTTCTTC.